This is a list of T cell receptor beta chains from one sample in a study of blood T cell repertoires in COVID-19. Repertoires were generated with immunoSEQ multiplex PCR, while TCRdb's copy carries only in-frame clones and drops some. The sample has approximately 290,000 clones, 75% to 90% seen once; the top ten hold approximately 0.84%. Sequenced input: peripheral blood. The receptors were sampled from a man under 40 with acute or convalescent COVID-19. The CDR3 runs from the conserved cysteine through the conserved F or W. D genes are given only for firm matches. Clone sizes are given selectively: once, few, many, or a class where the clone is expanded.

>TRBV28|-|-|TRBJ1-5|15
TGTGCCAGCAGTTTAAGTCAGGGGCCGGTAGAGCCCCAGCATTTT
CASSLSQGPVEPQHF
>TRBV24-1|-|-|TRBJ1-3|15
TGTGCCACCAGTGACCAGACAGCTACTGGAAACACCATATATTTT
CATSDQTATGNTIYF
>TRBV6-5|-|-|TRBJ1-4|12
TGTGCCAGAGGGGAGGGAAGTGAAAAACTGTTTTTT
CARGEGSEKLFF
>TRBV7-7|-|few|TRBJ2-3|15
TGTGCTAGCAGCTTAGCCCCCCGGACTGGAGATACGCAGTATTTT
CASSLAPRTGDTQYF
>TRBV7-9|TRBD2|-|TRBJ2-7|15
TGTGCCAGCAGCTTATGGGGAGGGAGCTCCTACGAGCAGTACTTC
CASSLWGGSSYEQYF
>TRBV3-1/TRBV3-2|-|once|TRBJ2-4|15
TGTGCCAGCAGCGATTCCGGCGGAGCCAAAAACATTCAGTACTTC
CASSDSGGAKNIQYF
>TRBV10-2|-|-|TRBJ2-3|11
TGCGCCAGTTCTATCGAAAATACGCAGTATTTT
CASSIENTQYF
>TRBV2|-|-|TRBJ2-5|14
TGTGCCAGCAGTCTACAGGGCGTGGGCGAGACCCAGTACTTC
CASSLQGVGETQYF
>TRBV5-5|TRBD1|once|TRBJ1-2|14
TGTGCCAGCAACCGGGACAGGGGGAACTATGGCTACACCTTC
CASNRDRGNYGYTF
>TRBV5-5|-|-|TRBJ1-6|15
TGTGCCAGCAGCTTAAACAGGGTTGCGAATTCACCCCTCCACTTT
CASSLNRVANSPLHF
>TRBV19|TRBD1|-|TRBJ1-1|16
TGTGCCAGTAGTACCGCACGACAGGGGGCGCGATCTGAAGCTTTCTTT
CASSTARQGARSEAFF
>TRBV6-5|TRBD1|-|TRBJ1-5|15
TGTGCCAGCAGTTACTCGGGACAGGGAGCTCAGCCCCAGCATTTT
CASSYSGQGAQPQHF
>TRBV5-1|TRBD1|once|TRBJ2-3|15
TGCGCCAGCAGCTACAAGACAGGGAGCACAGATACGCAGTATTTT
CASSYKTGSTDTQYF
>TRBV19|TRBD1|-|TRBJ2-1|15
TGTGCCAGTAGTATGGACAGGAGCTCCTACAATGAGCAGTTCTTC
CASSMDRSSYNEQFF
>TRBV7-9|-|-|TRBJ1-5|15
TGTGCCAGCAGCCAGCAGGGGTTGGGCAATCAGCCCCAGCATTTT
CASSQQGLGNQPQHF
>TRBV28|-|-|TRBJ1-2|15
TGTGCCAGCAGTACATGGGGGGGCGTAAGCTATGGCTACACCTTC
CASSTWGGVSYGYTF
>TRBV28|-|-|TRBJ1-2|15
TGTGCCAGCAGCGGCGGCTTCAGGGGCGACTATGGCTACACCTTC
CASSGGFRGDYGYTF
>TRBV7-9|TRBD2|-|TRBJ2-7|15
TGTGCCAGCAGCTTTTTAGCGGGGGGGCAAAGCGAGCAGTACTTC
CASSFLAGGQSEQYF
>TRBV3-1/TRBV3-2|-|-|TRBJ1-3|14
TGTGCCAGCAGCCAACTTAGCTCTGGAAACACCATATATTTT
CASSQLSSGNTIYF
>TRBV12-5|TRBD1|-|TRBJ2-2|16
TGTGCTAGTGGCGAATGGACAGGAGTAAACACCGGGGAGCTGTTTTTT
CASGEWTGVNTGELFF
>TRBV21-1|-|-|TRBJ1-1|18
TGTGCCAGCAGCAAAGAGGATAATCTCAGGCGTTTGAACACTGAAGCTTTCTTT
CASSKEDNLRRLNTEAFF
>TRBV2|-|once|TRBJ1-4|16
TGTGCCAGCAGTGGGCAACAGGTCACTCTGGGAGAAAAACTGTTTTTT
CASSGQQVTLGEKLFF
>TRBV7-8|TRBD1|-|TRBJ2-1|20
TGTGCCAGCAGCTCAAAACCCCGGGACAGAAGTTATTCCTCCTACAATGAGCAGTTCTTC
CASSSKPRDRSYSSYNEQFF
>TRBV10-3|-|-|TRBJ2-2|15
TGTGCCACCAAGTCCCTAAAAGGGGACACCGGGGAGCTGTTTTTT
CATKSLKGDTGELFF
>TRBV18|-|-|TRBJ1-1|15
TGTGCCAGCTCACCACAGTCAACAGCGGACACTGAAGCTTTCTTT
CASSPQSTADTEAFF
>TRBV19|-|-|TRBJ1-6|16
TGTGCCAGTAGTGTAGCCGGGACTTGGGCGAATTCACCCCTCCACTTT
CASSVAGTWANSPLHF
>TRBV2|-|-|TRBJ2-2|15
TGTGCTTCATTGTTTCAGCGAGCGAACACCGGGGAGCTGTTTTTT
CASLFQRANTGELFF
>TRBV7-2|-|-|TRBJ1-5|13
TGTGCCAGCAGCTTATTTTCAGGTGTAGCCCAGCATTTT
CASSLFSGVAQHF
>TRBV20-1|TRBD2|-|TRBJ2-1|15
TGCAGTGCTAGTCCGGCGGCGGGAGGACAGAATGAGCAGTTCTTC
CSASPAAGGQNEQFF
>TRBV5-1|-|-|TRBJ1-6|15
TGCGCCAGCACCCAGGACAGACTTGATAATTCACCCCTCCACTTT
CASTQDRLDNSPLHF
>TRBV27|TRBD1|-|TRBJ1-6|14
TGTGCCAGCAGCCCGGACAGGGGGCGTTCACCCCTCCACTTT
CASSPDRGRSPLHF
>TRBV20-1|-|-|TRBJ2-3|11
TGCAGTGTCCGGAGCGCAGATACGCAGTATTTT
CSVRSADTQYF
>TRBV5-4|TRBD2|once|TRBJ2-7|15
TGTGCCAGCAGCTCGGAGCGGGGGTTCTCCTACGAGCAGTACTTC
CASSSERGFSYEQYF
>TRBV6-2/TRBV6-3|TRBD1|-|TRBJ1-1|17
TGTGCCAGCAGTTACTCGACAGGGTACGTTTTGAACACTGAAGCTTTCTTT
CASSYSTGYVLNTEAFF
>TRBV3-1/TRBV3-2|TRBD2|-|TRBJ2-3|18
TGTGCCAGCAGCCAAGAGTGGGCTAGCGGGTCTAGCACAGATACGCAGTATTTT
CASSQEWASGSSTDTQYF
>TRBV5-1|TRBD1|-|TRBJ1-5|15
TGCGCCAGCAGACTTGGGACAGGGGGAAGTCAGCCCCAGCATTTT
CASRLGTGGSQPQHF